Listed below are T cell receptor beta chains from one sample, sequenced in a study of blood T cells in healthy people across ages. TCRdb ran MiXCR on the 5' RACE reads and lists one entry per CDR3 protein. The data show 700,000 to 900,000 distinct CDR3 sequences, more than 25% seen once. A further study also used this sample, focusing on T cells of mothers and their children.

Sequencing was carried out using blood. Receptors were obtained from a boy aged 5-17 years in good health. CDR3s include the opening cysteine and the closing phenylalanine or tryptophan. The D gene is left open where the match is weak. A row's size may be missing; if present it is once, few, many or a size class.

d_gene	v_gene	j_gene	abundance	CDR3nt	CDR3aa
TRBD1	TRBV5-1	TRBJ2-6	few	TGCGCCAGCAGCTCCCTACAGGGGCCAAACTCTGGGGCCAACGTCCTGACTTTC	CASSSLQGPNSGANVLTF
TRBD1	TRBV6-6	TRBJ1-4	few	TGTGCCAGCAGTCAAGGGGACAGGCCTAATGAAAAACTGTTTTTT	CASSQGDRPNEKLFF
-	TRBV29-1	TRBJ2-5	few	TGCAGCGTGTTGGTCGGGACGCAAGAGACCCAGTACTTC	CSVLVGTQETQYF
-	TRBV7-6	TRBJ2-7	-	TGTGCCAGCAGCTTAGAGCCCCAGACCCACTACGAGCAGTACTTC	CASSLEPQTHYEQYF
-	TRBV9	TRBJ2-1	-	TGTGCCAGCAGCCCAGTGGGCAGCCCCTACAATGAGCAGTTCTTC	CASSPVGSPYNEQFF
-	TRBV5-1	TRBJ2-1	few	TGCGCCAGCAGCCCCCGACAGGGAGGTCTCTACAATGAGCAGTTCTTC	CASSPRQGGLYNEQFF
-	TRBV29-1	TRBJ1-1	-	TGCAGCGTTACAGGGACCACTGAAGCTTTCTTT	CSVTGTTEAFF
-	TRBV3-1	TRBJ2-5	few	TGTGCCAGCAGCCCAGTCCCGGCCAGGGACCACGAGAAGACCCAGTACTTC	CASSPVPARDHEKTQYF
-	TRBV5-1	TRBJ2-7	few	TGCGCCAGCAGCTTCTCGAATCGTGGGGGCGAGCAGTACTTC	CASSFSNRGGEQYF
-	TRBV27	TRBJ2-6	-	TGTGCCAGCAGACCCTACGACGCGGCCCTCTCTGGGGCCAACGTCCTGACTTTC	CASRPYDAALSGANVLTF
-	TRBV7-7	TRBJ2-5	-	TGTGCTAGCAGCTTAGGGTACAGGGAGACCCAGTACTTC	CASSLGYRETQYF
TRBD1	TRBV7-9	TRBJ2-7	few	TGTGCCAGCAGCCCCCGGGACAGGCCCCCCTACGAGCAGTACTTC	CASSPRDRPPYEQYF
-	TRBV24-1	TRBJ2-5	few	TGTGCCACCAGTGATTCTAGGACGGGGGAGACCCAGTACTTC	CATSDSRTGETQYF
-	TRBV13	TRBJ1-3	few	TGTGCCAGCAGCTTAATGTCGGGAAACACCATATATTTT	CASSLMSGNTIYF
TRBD1	TRBV2	TRBJ2-1	-	TGTGCCAGCAGGAGACAGGGGCAAGATGAGCAGTTCTTC	CASRRQGQDEQFF
TRBD1	TRBV12-3/TRBV12-4	TRBJ1-5	few	TGTGCCAGCGCGACAGGGGTTGGTAATCAGCCCCAGCATTTT	CASATGVGNQPQHF
-	TRBV20-1	TRBJ2-3	few	TGCAGTGCTCCGATCTCAGAAGGCACAGATACGCAGTATTTT	CSAPISEGTDTQYF
-	TRBV7-2	TRBJ2-1	-	TGTGCCAGCAGCCCTACTAGCCGGGGCTACAATGAGCAGTTCTTC	CASSPTSRGYNEQFF
-	TRBV29-1	TRBJ1-1	few	TGCAGCGGTTGGGGGCAGGGTCTAATGAACACTGAAGCTCTCTTT	CSGWGQGLMNTEALF
-	TRBV30	TRBJ1-1	-	TGTGCCTGGAGCGGACGGAGGAACACTGAAGCTTTCTTT	CAWSGRRNTEAFF
-	TRBV9	TRBJ2-5	-	TGTGCCAGCAGCGTAGGACCCAGGGGTGAGACCCAGTACTTC	CASSVGPRGETQYF
-	TRBV29-1	TRBJ1-2	-	TGCAGCGTTTCTGCCGACACCCTGGGCTACACCTTC	CSVSADTLGYTF
-	TRBV7-9	TRBJ2-1	-	TGTGCCAGCAGCCGCTATGAGGGCCCGGAGCAGTTCTTC	CASSRYEGPEQFF
TRBD1	TRBV12-3/TRBV12-4	TRBJ1-6	-	TGTGCCAGCAGCAGCCGGGACAGTTGGTCACCCCTCCACTTT	CASSSRDSWSPLHF
-	TRBV6-6	TRBJ2-4	few	TGTGCCAGCAGTCCCAGGGATGTACGGTACTTC	CASSPRDVRYF